The TCR beta chain described here comes from a study of cytomegalovirus exposure and HLA in healthy donors. Measured with immunoSEQ multiplex PCR; TCRdb has only the in-frame clones, and not every one. Counted here are some 150,000 clones, roughly 89% occurring once; the ten biggest clones make up approximately 1.4%. Material for sequencing was PBMCs. This TCR was recovered from a woman aged 25 to 39 in good health and CMV-seronegative.

The CDR3 sequence is CASSLVLSTDTQYF. CDR3 sequence (DNA): TGCGCCAGCAGCTTGGTTCTGAGCACAGATACGCAGTATTTT. The chain carries TRBV5-1 and TRBJ2-3; no definite D call. CDR1 and CDR2 (germline): SGHRS, YFSETQ. CDR3 size: 14 residues. V lost 0 bases to trimming and J lost 0 bases, with 5 bases between them.